Listed below are T cell receptor beta chains from one sample, sequenced in a study of OX40 agonist ivuxolimab in advanced cancers. Assay: immunoSEQ multiplex PCR; the TCRdb copy retains only in-frame clones and omits some. The repertoire holds 65,000 to 95,000 clones, with approximately 84% as singletons. The sequencing here drew on CD4+ or CD8+ T cells sorted from blood, taken in a trial of the OX40 agonist ivuxolimab. These receptors were obtained from an adult with an advanced solid tumor such as melanoma, head and neck, liver or kidney cancer. Each CDR3 is given with its conserved first and last residue. A D gene is named only where the DNA matches it firmly. Some rows mark clone size as missing; the rest say once, few, many or name a class of expanded clone.

DNA	CDR3	size	V	J	D
TGCAGCGTTGCGGTTTCACAAGAGACCCAGTACTTC	CSVAVSQETQYF	-	TRBV29-1	TRBJ2-5	-
TGCGCCAGCAGCCAAGGACAATTGAACACCGGGGAGCTGTTTTTT	CASSQGQLNTGELFF	-	TRBV4-1	TRBJ2-2	-
TGTGCCAGCACCATCTTCCGGGGCAGGGGGGTTAGTCAGCCCCAGCATTTT	CASTIFRGRGVSQPQHF	-	TRBV11-3	TRBJ1-5	TRBD1
TGTGCCAGCAGCCCAACGGGTACGGTCGATGTGGAGACCCAGTACTTC	CASSPTGTVDVETQYF	-	TRBV7-2	TRBJ2-5	-
TGTGCCAGTAGTGACAGGCCCGGAAACACCATATATTTT	CASSDRPGNTIYF	once	TRBV19	TRBJ1-3	-
TGTGCCAGCAGCCGAGCGGGGGATACGCAGTATTTT	CASSRAGDTQYF	-	TRBV28	TRBJ2-3	TRBD2
TGTGCCAGCGCCCCACGGAACACCGGGGAGCTGTTTTTT	CASAPRNTGELFF	-	TRBV11-3	TRBJ2-2	-
TGTGCCAGCAGTATCAGGGGGCCGACTAATGAAAAACTGTTTTTT	CASSIRGPTNEKLFF	few	TRBV28	TRBJ1-4	TRBD1
TGTGCCAGCTCACCGCGACAGGGATTAGATACGCAGTATTTT	CASSPRQGLDTQYF	-	TRBV18	TRBJ2-3	TRBD1
TGTGCCAGCAGCGTAGGGGGGACAGGGGCCTACGAGCAGTACTTC	CASSVGGTGAYEQYF	-	TRBV9	TRBJ2-7	TRBD1
TGTGCCAGCAGCTTGGACTACCGAAAGTACGAGCAGTACTTC	CASSLDYRKYEQYF	-	TRBV7-2	TRBJ2-7	-
TGCACCAGCAGCCAACGGATCGGGGAGCTGTTTTTT	CTSSQRIGELFF	-	TRBV1	TRBJ2-2	-
TGTGCCAGCAGCCGGGGGAGGACAGGCCCAGCCGATAGCAATCAGCCCCAGCATTTT	CASSRGRTGPADSNQPQHF	-	TRBV21-1	TRBJ1-5	-
TGTGCCAGCAGCTTGGATAGCGGGAGGCCCGGGACCGGGGAGCTGTTTTTT	CASSLDSGRPGTGELFF	-	TRBV5-6	TRBJ2-2	TRBD2
TGTGCCAGCAACGTTAAGGGGCTGGGTTCACCCCTCCACTTT	CASNVKGLGSPLHF	-	TRBV2	TRBJ1-6	-
TGTGCCAGCTCACACTCAACAGGGGGCGGATTAGGCACTGAAGCTTTCTTT	CASSHSTGGGLGTEAFF	-	TRBV18	TRBJ1-1	TRBD1
TGTGCCAGCAGCCAAGATGGGAAGATTGGGGGGCTGGAGACCCAGTACTTC	CASSQDGKIGGLETQYF	-	TRBV4-2	TRBJ2-5	-
TGTGCCAGCAGTGAATCGAGTAGGGGGAGCAATCAGCCCCAGCATTTT	CASSESSRGSNQPQHF	-	TRBV6-1	TRBJ1-5	-
TGTGCCAGCTCCCCCAGAGGAGCCAAAAACATTCAGTACTTC	CASSPRGAKNIQYF	-	TRBV18	TRBJ2-4	-
TGTGCCAGCAATTCTGGGGGGGCGAGCCAAGAGACCCAGTACTTC	CASNSGGASQETQYF	few	TRBV28	TRBJ2-5	-
TGTGCCAGCAGCTCCCTCCAGGGTTGGAATGGCTACACCTTC	CASSSLQGWNGYTF	once	TRBV7-9	TRBJ1-2	-
TGTGCCACCAGCAGAGGAGGGGATTGGGGTCAGCCCCAGCATTTT	CATSRGGDWGQPQHF	-	TRBV15	TRBJ1-5	-
TGTGCCAGCAGCTTGGCCAATGAGCAGTTCTTC	CASSLANEQFF	-	TRBV7-9	TRBJ2-1	-
TGTGCCAGCAGCCGGGGTTTACAGGGTACTAACAATGAGCAGTTCTTC	CASSRGLQGTNNEQFF	-	TRBV5-6	TRBJ2-1	-
TGCGCCAGCAGCTTGGTAGGGGACTCCTACAATGAGCAGTTCTTC	CASSLVGDSYNEQFF	-	TRBV5-1	TRBJ2-1	-
TGCGCCAGCAGCTCAGGGACAGGTTTGGCGGCATATGGCTACACCTTC	CASSSGTGLAAYGYTF	-	TRBV5-1	TRBJ1-2	TRBD1
TGTGCCAGCAGCTTTTCCCAGGGGGGCTATGAAAAACTGTTTTTT	CASSFSQGGYEKLFF	-	TRBV5-4	TRBJ1-4	TRBD1
TGTGCCAGCAACAGGGACCACAATGAGCAGTTCTTC	CASNRDHNEQFF	-	TRBV28	TRBJ2-1	-
TGTGCCAGCCAACCACGGACTAGCGGAGGTACGATGTACCACGAGCAGTACTTC	CASQPRTSGGTMYHEQYF	-	TRBV27	TRBJ2-7	TRBD2
TGTGCCAGCAGCGACACTTTGAGCTCCTACAATGAGCAGTTCTTC	CASSDTLSSYNEQFF	-	TRBV28	TRBJ2-1	-
TGTGCCATCAGTGAGTGGACGGGGATGGGGGAGCAGTACTTC	CAISEWTGMGEQYF	-	TRBV10-3	TRBJ2-7	-
TGTGCCAGCAGTCCACGGGGCGGACCTGGAAACACCATATATTTT	CASSPRGGPGNTIYF	-	TRBV28	TRBJ1-3	-
TGCGCCAGCAGCTTAAGCATGAACACTGAAGCTTTCTTT	CASSLSMNTEAFF	-	TRBV5-1	TRBJ1-1	-
TGTGCCAGCAGTAGAACAGGAGGCGGTTTTGAAAATGAACTGTTTTTT	CASSRTGGGFENELFF	-	TRBV28	TRBJ1-4	-
TGTGCCAGCAGCCAAAAACTCGGGGGGTACGAGCAGTACTTC	CASSQKLGGYEQYF	-	TRBV4-2	TRBJ2-7	TRBD2
TGTGCCAGCAGTGACTCCGGCAGGAGCGGGGACATTCAGTACTTC	CASSDSGRSGDIQYF	-	TRBV6-4	TRBJ2-4	TRBD2
TGTGCCAGCAGCCTCGCCCGGGGCTACGAGCAGTACTTC	CASSLARGYEQYF	-	TRBV7-8	TRBJ2-7	-
TGTGCCAGCAGCCAACCAGGGCACTCGGACTACAATGAGCAGTTCTTC	CASSQPGHSDYNEQFF	once	TRBV6-6	TRBJ2-1	-
TGCGCCAGCAGCCAGGTTGGCGAGCAGTACTTC	CASSQVGEQYF	-	TRBV4-1	TRBJ2-7	-
TGTGCTAGTGGTTCGATATTCAGGGGGCAAAGGAACGAGCAGTACTTC	CASGSIFRGQRNEQYF	-	TRBV12-5	TRBJ2-7	TRBD1
TGTGCCAGCAGCCCTGGGGCAGGGACTGGAAACACCATATATTTT	CASSPGAGTGNTIYF	-	TRBV7-3	TRBJ1-3	-
TGTGCCAGCAGGGGTGGAGCGGGGAACACCGGGGAGCTGTTTTTT	CASRGGAGNTGELFF	few	TRBV2	TRBJ2-2	-
TGTGCCAGCAGTGGGACAGTCGGCTATGGCTACACCTTC	CASSGTVGYGYTF	once	TRBV6-1	TRBJ1-2	-
TGTGCCAGCAGTAGAAAAGGCGGGGGATCTAATTCACCCCTCCACTTT	CASSRKGGGSNSPLHF	-	TRBV7-2	TRBJ1-6	-
TGTGCCAGCAGCTCCCCCATGGGGGGGCAAGAGACCCAGTACTTC	CASSSPMGGQETQYF	-	TRBV5-6	TRBJ2-5	TRBD2
TGCGCCAGCAGCTTAATTTTAGGGAGAACAGATACGCAGTATTTT	CASSLILGRTDTQYF	-	TRBV5-1	TRBJ2-3	-
TGTGCCAGCTCACCCGCCAGGGGGGGAGAAAAACTGTTTTTT	CASSPARGGEKLFF	-	TRBV18	TRBJ1-4	TRBD1
TGTGCCAGCAGTTTGTCTAATCAGCCCCAGCATTTT	CASSLSNQPQHF	-	TRBV6-5	TRBJ1-5	-
TGTGCCACCAGCAGATCAATTAGTATGAGCGGGAGAGAAGAGACCCAGTACTTC	CATSRSISMSGREETQYF	-	TRBV15	TRBJ2-5	TRBD2
TGTGCCATCAGTGGAGACAGGGTGGGTTCGATAGAGACCCAGTACTTC	CAISGDRVGSIETQYF	-	TRBV10-3	TRBJ2-5	TRBD1
TGTGCCAGCAGCTTATTGGTCAGGGCCAATGGAAACACCATATATTTT	CASSLLVRANGNTIYF	-	TRBV7-8	TRBJ1-3	-
TGTGCCAGCAGGCAGACAGGGGGGACCTACGAGCAGTACTTC	CASRQTGGTYEQYF	-	TRBV11-2	TRBJ2-7	TRBD1